The source of this T cell receptor (beta chain) is a study of quantifying T cell responses using KT2 cells. At the level of the study: cDNA was made from DNase-treated RNA using alpha and beta constant primers. The study, taken as a whole, reports: KT2 sequences were detected down to about one KT2 cell per 100,000 PBMC.

The cDNA 3' end received a ligated oligonucleotide with a UMI. First-round PCR used three to five cycles and beta primers RC1.1 and RC1.2 covering TRBC1 and TRBC2. From the UMI-ligation and nested PCR reads, TCRdb called clonotypes with MiXCR, one entry per CDR3 protein. This sample has over 40,000 distinct CDR3 sequences; around 10% occur once, and the top ten carry about 10%. Different KT2-to-PBMC ratios were created with a constant PBMC count. This clonotype was detected only a few times. The target antigen is unknown. This CDR3 is 15 amino acids long. Trimming shortened V by 7 bases and J by 5 bases, and 21 bases separated the two germline ends. The germline gives CDR1 SGHDN, CDR2 FVKESK.

This clonotype was sampled from a human donor. The sequencing sample was made of PBMCs spiked with cells of the T cell clone KT2. The genes are TRBV14 and TRBJ2-7; TRBD1 is a possible D gene (6 bases). Here the CDR3 reads CASTLTGTFEDEQYF. The CDR3 DNA reads TGTGCCAGCACCCTCACAGGGACCTTCGAGGACGAGCAGTACTTC.